The 2 T cell receptor beta chains listed next were all sequenced from one sample in a study of blood T cell repertoires in COVID-19 (dated by TCRdb to the early 2020s). Library preparation was by the immunoSEQ multiplex PCR assay. Here the immuneACCESS table is served through TCRdb, limited to in-frame sequences with V and J called. Missing clones are a known gap in these copies; in checked studies unresolved V genes cover under half, and the rest lacks a known reason. The sample records around 230,000 clones, about nine tenths of which are singletons. Less than 4% of the sample is held by the ten biggest clonotypes. Sequencing was carried out using PBMCs or T cells enriched from blood (not recorded which). The receptor set was obtained from a woman in her twenties or thirties with acute COVID-19.

This sequence joins TRBV25-1 and TRBJ2-3, with 14 bases that match TRBD2. CDR1 and CDR2 (germline): MGHDK, SYGVNS. This CDR3 region has 16 residues. Trimming removed 6 bases from V and 0 bases from J; junction bases left unmatched: 2. The CDR3 region has the DNA TGTGCCAGCAGGACTAGCGGGGGGGCTAGCACAGATACGCAGTATTTT. Its protein product is CASRTSGGASTDTQYF.

This sequence joins TRBV11-2 and TRBJ1-2, with 11 bases aligning to TRBD1. Unmatched junction bases numbered 7, after V lost 4 bases and J lost 6 bases. Germline values: CDR1 SGHAT, CDR2 FQNNGV. The CDR3 covers 15 residues. The CDR3 DNA reads TGTGCCAGCAGCTCGCGGGACAGGGGGAAACATGGCTACACCTTC. Residues: CASSSRDRGKHGYTF.